This TCR beta chain was identified during a study of blood T cells in healthy people across ages. V was cut by 2 bases and J by 0 bases, with 13 bases left in between. The CDR3 totals 16 residues. Germline V gives CDR1 MNHEY, CDR2 SVGAGI. The study drew donors from healthy Caucasian individuals in Russia aged 6 to 90. The table lists this clonotype with a few counts. The antigen remains unidentified. The study, taken as a whole, reports: When one million T cells were used, diversity estimates were thought to be underestimates.

The authors ran a second PCR of 7 to 11 cycles using a sample-barcoded 5' primer and a J-beta primer mix. A 12-random-nucleotide template-switch adaptor tagged each cDNA molecule. TCRdb recomputed calls from the 5' RACE reads with MiXCR, one row per CDR3 protein. The sample holds hundreds of thousands of distinct CDR3 sequences, approximately 48% seen once. Input material: blood. The V gene is TRBV6-5, the J gene TRBJ1-2; no clear D. The receptor comes from a man aged 60 to 69 in good health. The CDR3 DNA sequence: TGTGCCAGCAGTTACGGGCAGGACCTGACTAACTATGGCTACACCTTC. The encoded protein is CASSYGQDLTNYGYTF.